This T cell receptor beta chain comes out of a study of CD8+ T cells in alopecia areata. Across the whole study: By percentage of affected scalp area, the severity of treated patients was scored. The study, taken as a whole, reports: Tofacitinib yielded significantly lower scalp clonality and fewer expanded CD8+ clones among the top 100.

A note on this clone: Its antigen remains unknown.

As for treatment: oral pan-JAK inhibitor, 5-10 mg twice daily. Reverse transcribed after extraction, RNA yielded cDNA as the sequencing template. Data came from immunoSEQ multiplex PCR; TCRdb stores just in-frame clones and leaves some out. Among approximately 210,000 clones, approximately 72% were seen once, and the ten largest hold 0.95% to 1.5%. The source of this sequence is a human donor with alopecia areata. The sample here was CD4+ T cells sorted from blood, taken at approximately week 42, from a patient treated with tofacitinib.

The CDR3 DNA is TGTGCCAGCAGATCAATACCCCGGGGGGACGAGCAGTACTTC. Translating it yields CASRSIPRGDEQYF. The chain recombines TRBV28 with TRBJ2-7; 7 bases are a match to TRBD2. This CDR3 is 14 amino acids long. Germline V gene sequence: CDR1 MDHEN, CDR2 SYDVKM. The trim removed 6 bases at V and 5 bases at J, leaving 10 bases unmatched. Together with reference TRBV28 and TRBJ2-7, the CDR3 gives the full variable domain: DVKVTQSSRYLVKRTGEKVFLECVQDMDHENMFWYRQDPGLGLRLIYFSYDVKMKEKGDIPEGYSVSREKKERFSLILESASTNQTSMYLCASRSIPRGDEQYFGPGTRLTVT.